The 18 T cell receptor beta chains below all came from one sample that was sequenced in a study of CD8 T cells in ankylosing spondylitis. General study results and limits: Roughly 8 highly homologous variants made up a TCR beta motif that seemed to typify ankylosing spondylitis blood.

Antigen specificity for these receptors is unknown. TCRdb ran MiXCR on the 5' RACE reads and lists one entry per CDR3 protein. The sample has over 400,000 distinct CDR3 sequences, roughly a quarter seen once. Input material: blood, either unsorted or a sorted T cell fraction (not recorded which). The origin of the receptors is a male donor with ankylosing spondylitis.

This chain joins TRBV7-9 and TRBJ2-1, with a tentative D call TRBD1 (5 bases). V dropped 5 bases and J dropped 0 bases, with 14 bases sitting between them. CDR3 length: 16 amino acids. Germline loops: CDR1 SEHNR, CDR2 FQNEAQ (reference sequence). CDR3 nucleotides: TGTGCCAGCAGCCTTCGACAGAGAAGCTCCTACAATGAGCAGTTCTTC. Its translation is CASSLRQRSSYNEQFF.

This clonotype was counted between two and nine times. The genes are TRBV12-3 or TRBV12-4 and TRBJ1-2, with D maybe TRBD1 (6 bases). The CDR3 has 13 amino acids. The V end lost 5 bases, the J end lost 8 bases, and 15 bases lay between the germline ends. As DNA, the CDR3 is TGTGCCAGCAGTGTCACAGGGTCTAGGGGCTACACCTTC. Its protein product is CASSVTGSRGYTF.

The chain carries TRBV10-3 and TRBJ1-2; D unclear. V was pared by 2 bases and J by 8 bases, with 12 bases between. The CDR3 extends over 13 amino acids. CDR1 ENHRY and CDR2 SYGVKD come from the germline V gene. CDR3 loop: CAISEEGSGGYTF. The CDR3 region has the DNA TGTGCCATCAGTGAGGAGGGTTCCGGCGGCTACACCTTC.

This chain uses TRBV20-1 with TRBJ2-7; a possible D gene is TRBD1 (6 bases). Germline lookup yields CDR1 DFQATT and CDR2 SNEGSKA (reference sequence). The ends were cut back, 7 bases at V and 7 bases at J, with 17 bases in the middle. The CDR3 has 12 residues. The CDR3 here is CSGGQGGTEQYF. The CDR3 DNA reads TGCAGTGGGGGGCAGGGTGGTACGGAGCAGTACTTC.

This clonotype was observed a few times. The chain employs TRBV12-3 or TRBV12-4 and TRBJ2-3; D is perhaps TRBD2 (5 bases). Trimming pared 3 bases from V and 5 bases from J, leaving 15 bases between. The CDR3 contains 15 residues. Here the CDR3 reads CASSFWVRAGDTQYF. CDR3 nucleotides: TGTGCCAGCAGTTTCTGGGTGCGGGCGGGAGATACGCAGTATTTT.

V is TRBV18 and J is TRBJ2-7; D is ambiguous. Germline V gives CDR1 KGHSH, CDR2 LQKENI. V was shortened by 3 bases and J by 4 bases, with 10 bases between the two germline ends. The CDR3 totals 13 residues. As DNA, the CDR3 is TGTGCCAGCTCACCCGGAGCCAATTACGAGCAGTACGTC. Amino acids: CASSPGANYEQYV.

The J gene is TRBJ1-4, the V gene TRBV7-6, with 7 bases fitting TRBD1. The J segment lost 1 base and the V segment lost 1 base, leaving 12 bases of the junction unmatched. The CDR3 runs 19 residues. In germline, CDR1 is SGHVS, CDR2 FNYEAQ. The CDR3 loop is CASSLVRRGQLGTNEKLFF. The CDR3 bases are TGTGCCAGCAGCTTAGTGCGTCGGGGACAGCTAGGAACTAATGAAAAACTGTTTTTT.

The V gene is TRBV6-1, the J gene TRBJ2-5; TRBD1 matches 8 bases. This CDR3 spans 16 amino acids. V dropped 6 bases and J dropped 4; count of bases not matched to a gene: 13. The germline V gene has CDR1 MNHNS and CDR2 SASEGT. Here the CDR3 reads CASSLTGTGIRETQYF. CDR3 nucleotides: TGTGCCAGCAGCTTGACCGGGACAGGCATCCGAGAGACCCAGTACTTC.

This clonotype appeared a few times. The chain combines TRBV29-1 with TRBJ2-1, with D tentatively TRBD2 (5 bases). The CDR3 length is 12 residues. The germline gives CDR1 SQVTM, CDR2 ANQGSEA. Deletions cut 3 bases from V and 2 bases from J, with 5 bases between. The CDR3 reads CSVDGTYNEQFF. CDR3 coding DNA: TGCAGCGTTGACGGGACCTACAATGAGCAGTTCTTC.

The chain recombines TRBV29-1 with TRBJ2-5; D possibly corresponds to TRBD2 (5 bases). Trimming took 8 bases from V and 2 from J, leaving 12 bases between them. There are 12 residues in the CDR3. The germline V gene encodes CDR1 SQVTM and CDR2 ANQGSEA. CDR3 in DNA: TGCAGCCCGGGAATTGTTCAAGAGACCCAGTACTTC. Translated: CSPGIVQETQYF.

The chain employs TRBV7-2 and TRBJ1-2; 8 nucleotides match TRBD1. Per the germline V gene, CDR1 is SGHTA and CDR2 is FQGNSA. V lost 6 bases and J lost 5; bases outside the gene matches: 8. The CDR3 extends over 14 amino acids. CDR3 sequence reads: CASSLDRDNYGYTF. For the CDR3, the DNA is TGTGCCAGCAGTCTGGACAGGGACAATTATGGCTACACCTTC.

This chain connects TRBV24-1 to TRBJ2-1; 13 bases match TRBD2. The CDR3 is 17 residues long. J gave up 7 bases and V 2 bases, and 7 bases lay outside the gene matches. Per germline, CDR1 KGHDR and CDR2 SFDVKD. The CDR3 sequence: CATSDSGTSGIGNEQFF. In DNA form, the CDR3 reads TGTGCCACCAGTGATTCTGGGACTAGCGGGATCGGGAATGAGCAGTTCTTC.

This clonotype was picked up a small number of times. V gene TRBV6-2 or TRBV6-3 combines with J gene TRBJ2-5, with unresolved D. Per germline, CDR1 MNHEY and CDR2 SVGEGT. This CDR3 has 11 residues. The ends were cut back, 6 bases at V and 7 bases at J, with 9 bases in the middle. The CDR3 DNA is TGTGCCAGCAGAGACGGTGGGACCCAGTACTTC. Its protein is CASRDGGTQYF.

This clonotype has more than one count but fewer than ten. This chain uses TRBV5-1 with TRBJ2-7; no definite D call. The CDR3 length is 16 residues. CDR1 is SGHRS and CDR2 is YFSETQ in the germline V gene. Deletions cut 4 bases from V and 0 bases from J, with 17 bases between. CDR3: CASSPSPAASSYEQYV. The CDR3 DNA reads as TGCGCCAGCAGCCCATCTCCAGCCGCCAGCTCCTACGAGCAGTACGTC.

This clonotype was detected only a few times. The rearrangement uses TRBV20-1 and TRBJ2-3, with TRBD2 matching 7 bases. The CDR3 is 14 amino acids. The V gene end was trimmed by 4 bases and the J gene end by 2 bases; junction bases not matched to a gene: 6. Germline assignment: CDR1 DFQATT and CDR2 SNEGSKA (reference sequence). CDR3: CSATPSGPTDTQYF. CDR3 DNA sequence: TGCAGTGCTACTCCTAGCGGTCCCACAGATACGCAGTATTTT.

The CDR3 is CASSPNPGTGGAFGTEAFF. The CDR3 DNA is TGTGCCAGCAGCCCTAACCCCGGGACAGGGGGCGCGTTCGGCACTGAAGCTTTCTTT. V and J are TRBV14 and TRBJ1-1, with TRBD1 matching 12 bases. The CDR3 contains 19 residues. Trimming took 4 bases from V and 4 from J; bases not matched to a gene: 16. Germline CDR1 and CDR2: SGHDN and FVKESK.

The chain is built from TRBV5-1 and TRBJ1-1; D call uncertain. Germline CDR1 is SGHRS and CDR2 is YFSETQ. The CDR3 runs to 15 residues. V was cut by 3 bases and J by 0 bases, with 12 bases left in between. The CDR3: CASSSSVGMNTEAFF. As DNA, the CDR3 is TGCGCCAGCAGCTCGTCTGTGGGCATGAACACTGAAGCTTTCTTT.

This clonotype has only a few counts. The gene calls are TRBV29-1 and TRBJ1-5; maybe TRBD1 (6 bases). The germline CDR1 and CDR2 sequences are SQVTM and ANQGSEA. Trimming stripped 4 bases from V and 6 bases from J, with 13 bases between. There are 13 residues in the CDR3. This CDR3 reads CSVVQGQGQPQHF. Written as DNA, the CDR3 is TGCAGCGTTGTACAGGGCCAGGGTCAGCCCCAGCATTTT.